This is a list of T cell receptor beta chains from one sample in a study of blood T cell repertoires in COVID-19. Here immunoSEQ multiplex PCR was the method, and the copy in TCRdb shows in-frame clones only, minus some. The repertoire consists of 150,000 to 200,000 clones, with around 83% occurring once and the leading ten covering less than 2%. The sample taken for sequencing was peripheral blood. These receptors came from a human donor in a cohort sampled during active COVID-19. CDR3s include the opening cysteine and the closing phenylalanine or tryptophan. A D gene is named only where the DNA matches it firmly. Clone size is given for some rows only: seen once, a few or many times, or a class if the clone is expanded.

j_gene: TRBJ1-2
v_gene: TRBV11-2
d_gene: TRBD1
abundance: .
CDR3aa: CASSLTGTGGNYGYTF
CDR3nt: TGTGCCAGCAGCCTTACCGGGACAGGGGGCAACTATGGCTACACCTTC

j_gene: TRBJ2-7
v_gene: TRBV7-8
d_gene: TRBD1
abundance: .
CDR3aa: CASSFSGTEIYEQYF
CDR3nt: TGTGCCAGCAGCTTTTCCGGGACAGAAATTTACGAGCAGTACTTC

j_gene: TRBJ1-3
v_gene: TRBV27
d_gene: TRBD1
abundance: .
CDR3aa: CASSLKGTERNTIYF
CDR3nt: TGTGCCAGCAGTTTAAAAGGGACAGAGAGAAACACCATATATTTT

j_gene: TRBJ2-7
v_gene: TRBV10-1
d_gene: TRBD2
abundance: .
CDR3aa: CASPLGGLADITKSYEQYF
CDR3nt: TGCGCCAGTCCACTTGGGGGACTAGCGGATATTACGAAGTCCTACGAGCAGTACTTC

j_gene: TRBJ1-2
v_gene: TRBV5-1
d_gene: .
abundance: .
CDR3aa: CASSLALTGNGYTF
CDR3nt: TGCGCCAGCAGCTTGGCCCTGACAGGAAATGGCTACACCTTC

j_gene: TRBJ2-7
v_gene: TRBV12-5
d_gene: .
abundance: .
CDR3aa: CASGLVPRRVPSASYEQYF
CDR3nt: TGTGCTAGTGGTTTGGTACCCCGCAGGGTCCCTAGCGCCTCCTACGAGCAGTACTTC

j_gene: TRBJ2-7
v_gene: TRBV2
d_gene: TRBD2
abundance: .
CDR3aa: CASSAFRGVYEQYF
CDR3nt: TGTGCCAGCAGTGCCTTCCGGGGGGTCTACGAGCAGTACTTC

j_gene: TRBJ2-7
v_gene: TRBV9
d_gene: .
abundance: once
CDR3aa: CASSVTTGTYEQYF
CDR3nt: TGTGCCAGCAGCGTTACGACAGGAACATACGAGCAGTACTTC

j_gene: TRBJ1-1
v_gene: TRBV10-3
d_gene: .
abundance: few
CDR3aa: CAIRAEMNTEAFF
CDR3nt: TGTGCCATCAGGGCAGAAATGAACACTGAAGCTTTCTTT

j_gene: TRBJ1-1
v_gene: TRBV29-1
d_gene: .
abundance: few
CDR3aa: CSVQRQENTEAFF
CDR3nt: TGCAGCGTACAGAGACAGGAGAACACTGAAGCTTTCTTT

j_gene: TRBJ1-3
v_gene: TRBV27
d_gene: .
abundance: once
CDR3aa: CASTWSGSGNTIYF
CDR3nt: TGTGCCAGCACGTGGTCGGGGTCTGGAAACACCATATATTTT

j_gene: TRBJ2-7
v_gene: TRBV18
d_gene: .
abundance: .
CDR3aa: CASSLRSEISEQYF
CDR3nt: TGTGCCAGCTCACTACGTAGCGAAATTAGCGAGCAGTACTTC

j_gene: TRBJ1-4
v_gene: TRBV7-6
d_gene: .
abundance: .
CDR3aa: CASSLGGGRNEKLFF
CDR3nt: TGTGCCAGCAGCTTAGGGGGAGGGAGGAATGAAAAACTGTTTTTT

j_gene: TRBJ2-3
v_gene: TRBV6-2/TRBV6-3
d_gene: TRBD2
abundance: .
CDR3aa: CASSYPTSGTDTQYF
CDR3nt: TGTGCCAGCAGTTACCCAACTAGCGGCACAGATACGCAGTATTTT

j_gene: TRBJ2-1
v_gene: TRBV7-9
d_gene: TRBD2
abundance: .
CDR3aa: CASSLVRGAYNEQFF
CDR3nt: TGTGCCAGCAGCTTAGTTCGGGGGGCCTACAATGAGCAGTTCTTC

j_gene: TRBJ1-5
v_gene: TRBV6-5
d_gene: .
abundance: .
CDR3aa: CAAREVGNQPQHF
CDR3nt: TGTGCCGCTAGGGAGGTTGGCAATCAGCCCCAGCATTTT

j_gene: TRBJ1-2
v_gene: TRBV7-2
d_gene: .
abundance: once
CDR3aa: CASSSLGGGYGYTF
CDR3nt: TGTGCCAGCAGCTCCCTCGGGGGAGGGTATGGCTACACCTTC

j_gene: TRBJ2-7
v_gene: TRBV6-2/TRBV6-3
d_gene: TRBD1
abundance: .
CDR3aa: CASSTLPGQGYYEQYF
CDR3nt: TGTGCCAGCAGTACTTTACCGGGACAGGGCTATTACGAGCAGTACTTC

j_gene: TRBJ2-6
v_gene: TRBV5-1
d_gene: TRBD2
abundance: .
CDR3aa: CASSIQTSGGGVVFGANVLTF
CDR3nt: TGCGCCAGCAGCATACAGACTAGCGGGGGCGGTGTGGTCTTTGGGGCCAACGTCCTGACTTTC

j_gene: TRBJ2-7
v_gene: TRBV9
d_gene: .
abundance: .
CDR3aa: CASSVGHTYEQYF
CDR3nt: TGTGCCAGCAGCGTGGGACACACCTACGAGCAGTACTTC

j_gene: TRBJ2-5
v_gene: TRBV5-1
d_gene: TRBD1
abundance: .
CDR3aa: CASRAGTGDETQYF
CDR3nt: TGCGCCAGCAGGGCCGGGACAGGGGACGAGACCCAGTACTTC

j_gene: TRBJ1-2
v_gene: TRBV28
d_gene: TRBD1
abundance: once
CDR3aa: CASRAQGVYGYTF
CDR3nt: TGTGCCAGCCGGGCTCAGGGGGTCTATGGCTACACCTTC

j_gene: TRBJ2-1
v_gene: TRBV5-6
d_gene: .
abundance: .
CDR3aa: CASSLGGDEQFF
CDR3nt: TGTGCCAGCAGCTTGGGGGGAGATGAGCAGTTCTTC

j_gene: TRBJ2-7
v_gene: TRBV27
d_gene: TRBD1
abundance: .
CDR3aa: CASSFGTASSYEQYF
CDR3nt: TGTGCCAGCAGTTTTGGGACAGCGAGCTCCTACGAGCAGTACTTC

j_gene: TRBJ2-7
v_gene: TRBV18
d_gene: .
abundance: .
CDR3aa: CASSPRRLVSSYEQYF
CDR3nt: TGTGCCAGCTCACCGCGGAGACTAGTTAGCTCCTACGAGCAGTACTTC

j_gene: TRBJ1-2
v_gene: TRBV3-1/TRBV3-2
d_gene: TRBD1
abundance: .
CDR3aa: CASSLRTGNYGYTF
CDR3nt: TGTGCCAGCAGCCTAAGGACAGGCAACTATGGCTACACCTTC

j_gene: TRBJ2-7
v_gene: TRBV7-2
d_gene: TRBD2
abundance: .
CDR3aa: CASSFGTNSYEQYF
CDR3nt: TGTGCCAGCAGCTTTGGGACTAACTCCTACGAGCAGTACTTC

j_gene: TRBJ2-7
v_gene: TRBV3-1/TRBV3-2
d_gene: .
abundance: .
CDR3aa: CASSRKTATNSYEQYF
CDR3nt: TGTGCCAGCAGCCGTAAGACAGCCACTAACTCCTACGAGCAGTACTTC